Below, 10 T cell receptor beta chains from the same sample are listed, as sequenced in a study of shared clonotypes between healthy human individuals. Naive CD8 cells lacked CD45RO, underwent positive selection for CCR7 and left out terminally differentiated effector memory CD45RA+ cells. Clones were read by immunoSEQ multiplex PCR, and TCRdb kept only the in-frame ones, dropping some. Of about 2.1 million clones detected, roughly 91% appear once; the ten largest clones hold around 1.7%. Sequences were obtained from naive CD8+ T cells from PBMCs. The receptors were sampled from a man between 18 and 29 years old in good health. Some clones in this sample may be carry-over from other donors' samples.

The chain has TRBV7-9 and TRBJ1-1; no definite D call. The CDR3 has 14 residues. V was shortened by 6 bases and J by 2 bases, with 13 bases between the two germline ends. Germline V gene data show CDR1 as SEHNR and CDR2 as FQNEAQ (reference sequence). CDR3 sequence (DNA): TGTGCCAGCAGTTCCTCGGGCATTAACACTGAAGCTTTCTTT. This translates into CASSSSGINTEAFF.

The chain recombines TRBV7-9 with TRBJ2-1; 10 bases are shared with TRBD2. With 6 bases clipped from V and 4 bases from J, the junction kept 6 bases outside the gene matches. Germline V gene data show CDR1 as SEHNR and CDR2 as FQNEAQ (reference sequence). The CDR3 is 15 amino acids. CDR3 sequence: CASRLTSGLYNEQFF. The CDR3 DNA reads TGTGCCAGCAGGTTGACTAGCGGGCTTTACAATGAGCAGTTCTTC.

This clone occurred a few times. The rearrangement links TRBV19 to TRBJ1-1, with D hard to call. The CDR3 contains 12 residues. V was clipped by 10 bases and J by 3 bases, with 12 bases between them. From germline, CDR1 is LNHDA and CDR2 SQIVND (reference sequence). CDR3 loop: CATRATYTEAFF. The DNA of the CDR3 is TGTGCCACCCGGGCCACCTACACTGAAGCTTTCTTT.

V is TRBV29-1 and J is TRBJ2-1, with 8 bases matching TRBD2. The germline gives CDR1 SQVTM, CDR2 ANQGSEA. The CDR3 loop spans 14 amino acids. After removal of 4 bases from V and 6 bases from J, the junction contained 8 bases not matched to a gene. In nucleotides, the CDR3 is TGCAGCGTTGGGAGCGGGAGCATCCGCAATGAGCAGTTCTTC. This gives the protein CSVGSGSIRNEQFF.

Points on this clone: Other nucleotide sequences from this sample produce the same CDR3. The V gene is TRBV4-3, the J gene TRBJ1-4; 9 positions match TRBD1. V dropped 3 bases and J dropped 5; count of bases not matched to a gene: 4. CDR1 is LGHNA, CDR2 YSLEER, per germline. The CDR3 has 15 amino acids. CDR3 amino acids: CASSQGTGRNEKLFF. In nucleotides, the CDR3 is TGCGCCAGCAGCCAGGGGACAGGGCGCAATGAAAAACTGTTTTTT.

The chain employs TRBV6-1 and TRBJ2-1; 7 positions agree with TRBD1. The CDR3 is 16 residues long. Unmatched junction bases numbered 10, after V lost 2 bases and J lost 6 bases. CDR1 is MNHNS and CDR2 is SASEGT in the germline V gene. CDR3 amino acids: CASSEIVAPGGNEQFF. As DNA, the CDR3 is TGTGCCAGCAGTGAAATTGTTGCGCCAGGGGGCAATGAGCAGTTCTTC.

The V and J genes are TRBV4-1 and TRBJ1-2; D is possibly TRBD1 (5 bases). The V and J ends lost 1 base and 4 bases respectively, with 16 bases between them. Germline V gene data show CDR1 as MGHRA and CDR2 as YSYEKL. The CDR3 is 16 amino acids. This chain's CDR3 is CASSQGGSQAFYGYTF. The CDR3 DNA reads as TGCGCCAGCAGCCAAGGGGGTTCACAGGCGTTCTATGGCTACACCTTC.

J is TRBJ1-5 and V is TRBV28; D perhaps matches TRBD1 (6 bases). V lost 5 bases, J lost 6 bases, and 20 bases lay in between. The germline V gene encodes CDR1 MDHEN and CDR2 SYDVKM. This CDR3 has 16 amino acids. The CDR3 region has the DNA TGTGCCAGCAGTCCCCTCAGGGGAAGAGCAACTCAGCCCCAGCATTTT. It codes for CASSPLRGRATQPQHF.

The chain carries TRBV4-3 and TRBJ2-5, with TRBD1 identical over 7 bases. In germline, CDR1 is LGHNA, CDR2 YSLEER. The CDR3 has 16 residues. J gave up 4 bases and V 0 bases, and 8 bases lay outside the gene matches. Here the CDR3 reads CASSQELGQGVETQYF. In DNA, the CDR3 is TGCGCCAGCAGCCAAGAATTGGGTCAGGGGGTAGAGACCCAGTACTTC.

The chain combines TRBV10-3 with TRBJ1-1, with 7 bases fitting TRBD1. This CDR3 is built from 14 residues. Germline CDR1 reads ENHRY; CDR2 reads SYGVKD. Trimming cost V 5 bases and J 2 bases; bases outside gene matches: 5. This chain's CDR3 is CAISQGTENTEAFF. CDR3 DNA sequence: TGTGCCATCAGTCAAGGGACAGAAAACACTGAAGCTTTCTTT.